This TCR beta chain was sequenced in a study of CD8+ T cells in alopecia areata. Many counts were recorded for this clone. The treatment: oral pan-JAK inhibitor, 5-10 mg twice daily. The CDR3 sequence is 11 residues long. V was pared by 4 bases and J by 9 bases, with 7 bases between. The germline V gene encodes CDR1 MGHRA and CDR2 YSYEKL. Sequencing templates came from extracted RNA that was reverse transcribed into cDNA. Using immunoSEQ multiplex PCR, the repertoire was profiled, and TCRdb retains in-frame clones only, with some absent. The sample lists over 250,000 clones, 60% occurring once. The sequencing here drew on CD4+ T cells sorted from blood, taken at roughly week 53, from a patient treated with tofacitinib. The chain has TRBV4-1 and TRBJ2-1; tentative D call: TRBD2 (6 bases). This TCR was recovered from a human donor with alopecia areata. CDR3 region: CASSLSGEQFF. CDR3 DNA: TGCGCCAGCAGCCTTAGCGGTGAGCAGTTCTTC.